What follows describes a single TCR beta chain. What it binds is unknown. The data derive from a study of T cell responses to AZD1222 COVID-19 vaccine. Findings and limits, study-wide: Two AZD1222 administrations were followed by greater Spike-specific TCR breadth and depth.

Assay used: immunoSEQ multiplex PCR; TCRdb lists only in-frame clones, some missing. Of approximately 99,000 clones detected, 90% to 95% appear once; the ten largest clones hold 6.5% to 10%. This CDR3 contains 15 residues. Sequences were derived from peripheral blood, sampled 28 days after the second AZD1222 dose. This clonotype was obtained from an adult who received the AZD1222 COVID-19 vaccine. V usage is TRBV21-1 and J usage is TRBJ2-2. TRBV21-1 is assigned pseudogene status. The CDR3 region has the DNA TGTGCCAGCAGCACCTGGGGTCCGAACACCGGGGAGCTGTTTTTT. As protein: CASSTWGPNTGELFF.